The 14 T cell receptor beta chains presented below share a single source sample, sequenced in a study of blood T cell repertoires in COVID-19. Sequencing was performed with immunoSEQ multiplex PCR; in TCRdb, only in-frame clones are kept and a portion is missing. The sample includes around 70,000 clones, around 90% of them seen just once. Sample: peripheral blood. These receptors were taken from a woman aged 80 or older with active or convalescent COVID-19.

This clone was counted a single time. The chain uses TRBV9 and TRBJ2-3; tentative D call: TRBD1 (5 bases). Trimming took 1 base from V and 1 from J, leaving 16 bases between them. Per the germline V gene, CDR1 is SGDLS and CDR2 is YYNGEE. CDR3 size: 17 residues. As DNA, the CDR3 is TGTGCCAGCAGCGTATCCTTTGGCAGGGCGGGCACAGATACGCAGTATTTT. Translated: CASSVSFGRAGTDTQYF.

This clone was observed once. CDR3 region: CASSSSPVQPQHF. The CDR3 DNA reads as TGTGCCAGCAGCTCCTCGCCGGTTCAGCCCCAGCATTTT. The V and J genes are TRBV9 and TRBJ1-5; D is unresolved. The CDR3 length is 13 residues. V was cut by 4 bases and J by 6 bases, with 11 bases left in between. Germline V CDR1 and CDR2: SGDLS, YYNGEE.

This clone has only a few counts. The gene calls are TRBV7-9 and TRBJ1-4; D is possibly TRBD1 (5 bases). The CDR3 consists of 16 residues. The V gene's germline CDR1 is SEHNR and CDR2 FQNEAQ (reference sequence). Trimming pared 5 bases from V and 4 bases from J, leaving 17 bases between. CDR3 coding DNA: TGTGCCAGCAGCCCCGGACGGGGGTACGGTAATGAAAAACTGTTTTTT. The encoded protein is CASSPGRGYGNEKLFF.

The chain links TRBV19 to TRBJ1-5; a weak D match, TRBD1 (6 bases). The CDR3 contains 15 residues. V gave up 1 base and J gave up 4 bases, with 11 bases separating them. Germline assignment: CDR1 LNHDA and CDR2 SQIVND (reference sequence). As DNA, the CDR3 is TGTGCCAGTAGTATAGTTCGGCAGGGGAATCAGCCCCAGCATTTT. Its translation: CASSIVRQGNQPQHF.

The V call is TRBV5-1, the J call TRBJ1-2; TRBD1 agrees at 12 bases. Germline V gene lookup returns CDR1 SGHRS and CDR2 YFSETQ. The CDR3 runs to 14 residues. The V segment lost 3 bases and the J segment 8 bases; nucleotides outside the gene matches: 5. The CDR3 reads CASSYSGTGGGYTF. The DNA for the CDR3 is TGCGCCAGCAGCTACTCCGGGACAGGGGGCGGCTACACCTTC.

This clone has more than one count but fewer than ten. CDR3 residues: CASQGGVGYEQYF. CDR3 DNA sequence: TGTGCCAGCCAGGGCGGTGTTGGCTACGAGCAGTACTTC. This sequence joins TRBV5-6 and TRBJ2-7, with D perhaps matching TRBD1 (5 bases). From germline, CDR1 is SGHDT and CDR2 YYEEEE. Trimming cost V 7 bases and J 3 bases, with 14 bases left between them. There are 13 residues in the CDR3.

The CDR3 nucleotides are TGTGCCAGCACCACTCAGGGGGAGCCTGAAGCTTTCTTT. It translates to CASTTQGEPEAFF. This chain uses TRBV2 with TRBJ1-1; 7 bases line up with TRBD1. V gave up 7 bases and J gave up 6 bases; unmatched junction bases: 8. This CDR3 comprises 13 residues. Germline V gene sequence: CDR1 SNHLY, CDR2 FYNNEI.

The rearrangement links TRBV5-1 to TRBJ2-1; 9 nucleotides align to TRBD2. J was trimmed by 9 bases and V by 0 bases; bases with no gene match: 16. The CDR3 has 18 amino acids. In germline, CDR1 is SGHRS, CDR2 YFSETQ. CDR3 protein: CASSLVGSGRGFRVEQFF. CDR3 nucleotide sequence: TGCGCCAGCAGCTTGGTAGGTAGCGGGAGAGGGTTTCGAGTTGAGCAGTTCTTC.

J is TRBJ1-3 and V is TRBV18, with D perhaps TRBD1 (5 bases). The CDR3 spans 18 residues. The germline CDR1 and CDR2 sequences are KGHSH and LQKENI. The germline V and J ends were trimmed by 1 base and 2 bases, with 18 bases remaining between them. The CDR3 here is CASSPLYQQAETGNTIYF. As DNA, the CDR3 is TGTGCCAGCTCACCACTATATCAACAGGCGGAAACTGGAAACACCATATATTTT.

The chain couples TRBV10-3 to TRBJ2-3; 9 bases agree with TRBD2. The V segment lost 0 bases and the J segment 5 bases; nucleotides outside the gene matches: 6. There are 16 residues in the CDR3. Germline values: CDR1 ENHRY, CDR2 SYGVKD. CDR3 residues: CAISESSGGQVDTQYF. The CDR3 coding sequence is TGTGCCATCAGTGAGTCAAGCGGGGGGCAGGTAGATACGCAGTATTTT.

This clone was picked up a small number of times. The rearrangement joins TRBV5-1 to TRBJ2-5; 10 bases fit TRBD2. CDR1 SGHRS and CDR2 YFSETQ come from the germline V gene. This CDR3 has 16 amino acids. With 1 base clipped from V and 4 bases from J, the junction kept 7 bases outside the gene matches. CDR3 loop: CASSLLPSGSGETQYF. The CDR3 bases are TGCGCCAGCAGCTTGCTGCCTAGCGGGAGTGGAGAGACCCAGTACTTC.

V usage is TRBV3-1 (or the pseudogene TRBV3-2) and J usage is TRBJ2-7; TRBD1 might be the D (5 bases). Trimming stripped 0 bases from V and 1 base from J, with 28 bases between. Germline V gene lookup returns CDR1 LGHDT and CDR2 YNNKEL (reference sequence). CDR3 length: 21 amino acids. The CDR3 nucleotides are TGTGCCAGCAGCCAAGATCCCGGCACCCTTTCTATGTCAGGGTGGTCCTACGAGCAGTACTTC. Translating it yields CASSQDPGTLSMSGWSYEQYF.

This rearrangement joins TRBV7-9 to TRBJ2-3; 9 bases fit TRBD2. Germline V gives CDR1 SEHNR, CDR2 FQNEAQ (reference sequence). The CDR3 is made up of 15 amino acids. V lost 3 bases and J lost 6; bases outside the gene matches: 7. The CDR3 DNA is TGTGCCAGCAGCTTTGGGCTAGCGGGGACGGATACGCAGTATTTT. Translated: CASSFGLAGTDTQYF. Full variable domain (outside the CDR3, taken from reference TRBV7-9 and TRBJ2-3): DTGVSQNPRHKITKRGQNVTFRCDPISEHNRLYWYRQTLGQGPEFLTYFQNEAQLEKSRLLSDRFSAERPKGSFSTLEIQRTEQGDSAMYLCASSFGLAGTDTQYFGPGTRLTVL.

The gene calls are TRBV5-1 and TRBJ1-1; TRBD1 matches at 7 bases. The CDR3 has 15 residues. Germline loops: CDR1 SGHRS, CDR2 YFSETQ. Losses at the gene ends were 3 bases for V and 4 bases for J; bases not matched to a gene: 9. The CDR3 sequence: CASSSQGYRSTEAFF. In nucleotides, the CDR3 is TGCGCCAGCAGCTCACAGGGGTATAGGAGCACTGAAGCTTTCTTT.